This section outlines one TCR beta chain sequence together with its context. This specimen comes from a study of technical replicates of blood from a handful of donors. This CDR3 is built from 16 residues. Germline lookup yields CDR1 SGHTA and CDR2 FQGTGA. The V end was cut by 5 bases, the J end by 6 bases, with 22 bases between. Data came from immunoSEQ multiplex PCR; TCRdb stores just in-frame clones and leaves some out. The sample holds 95,000 to 100,000 clones, 96% seen once. The source material was T cells isolated from PBMCs. J is TRBJ1-2 and V is TRBV7-3, with D possibly TRBD1 on 6 matching bases. The TCR originated in a human donor in good health. The CDR3 reads CASSDGENQGSDGYTF. CDR3 in DNA: TGTGCCAGCAGCGACGGGGAAAATCAGGGGAGCGATGGCTACACCTTC.